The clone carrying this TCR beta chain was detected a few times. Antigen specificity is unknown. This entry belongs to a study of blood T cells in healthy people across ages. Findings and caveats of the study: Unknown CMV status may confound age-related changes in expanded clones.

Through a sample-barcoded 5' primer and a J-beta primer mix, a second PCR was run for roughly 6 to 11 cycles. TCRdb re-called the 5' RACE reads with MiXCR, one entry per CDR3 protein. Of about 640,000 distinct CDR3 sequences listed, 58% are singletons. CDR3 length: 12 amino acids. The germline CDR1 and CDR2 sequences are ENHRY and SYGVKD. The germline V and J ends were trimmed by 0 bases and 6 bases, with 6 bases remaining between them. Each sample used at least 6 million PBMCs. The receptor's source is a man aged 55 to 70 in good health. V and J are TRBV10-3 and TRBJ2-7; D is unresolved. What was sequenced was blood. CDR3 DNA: TGTGCCATCAGTGAGTCTTACGGCGAGCAGTACTTC. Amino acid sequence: CAISESYGEQYF.